What follows are 8 T cell receptor beta chains derived from one specimen sequenced in a study of T cell clonality in common variable immunodeficiency. Sequencing used immunoSEQ multiplex PCR; TCRdb keeps in-frame clones, though not all of them. This repertoire holds about 64,000 clones, and none appear only once. What was sequenced was peripheral blood mononuclear cells. These receptors came from a person aged 18-69 years in good health.

This clone came up many times. The CDR3 bases that were read are TGTGCCAGTTCGACGGACAGGGCGGACACCGGGGAG. Amino acid sequence: CASSTDRADTGE. The full CDR3 reads CASSTDRADTGELFF. This sequence joins TRBV18 and TRBJ2-2, with 8 bases fitting TRBD1. From the germline J gene comes the end of the CDR3, since the read stops 3 residues before it. V shed 9 bases, J shed 3 bases, and the junction held 9 bases outside the gene matches. Germline-derived CDR1 and CDR2 are KGHSH and LQKENI. The CDR3 totals 15 residues.

This clone was observed many times. The CDR3 end falls 3 residues outside the read, so it is completed with the germline J gene. The rearrangement links TRBV28 to TRBJ2-7; D remains ambiguous. Between the trimmed V and J ends, which lost 6 bases and 0 bases, there was a span of 15 bases. Germline V gene lookup returns CDR1 MDHEN and CDR2 SYDVKM. CDR3 length: 15 residues. The chain's CDR3 is CASSTGSANSYEQYF. The part of the CDR3 DNA that was read is TGTGCCAGCAGCACCGGGTCCGCAAACTCCTACGAG.

This clone was seen repeatedly, ten times or more. The CDR3 DNA, read in part, is TGTGCCACCTCGAGACAGGGAGACACAGATACG. This translates into CATSRQGDTDT. The CDR3, in full, reads CATSRQGDTDTQYF. The chain has TRBV19 and TRBJ2-3, with 7 bases aligning to TRBD1. The read ends 3 residues early relative to the CDR3; the germline J gene fills the gap. This CDR3 comprises 14 residues. From germline, CDR1 is LNHDA and CDR2 SQIVND (reference sequence). V shed 10 bases and J 2 bases; nucleotides not matched to a gene: 9.

Comment on this clone: The read terminates 3 residues ahead of where the CDR3 ends, so the germline J gene completes it. The rearrangement uses TRBV20-1 and TRBJ2-5, with 9 positions matching TRBD2. The CDR3 extends over 16 amino acids. Germline V gives CDR1 DFQATT, CDR2 SNEGSKA (reference sequence). The sequenced part of the CDR3 DNA is TGCAGTGCCGCGTTGGGGGGGGTAGCGGGAGAGTGTACC. This codes for CSAALGGVAGECT. In full, the CDR3 is CSAALGGVAGECTQYF.

This clone was seen ten or more times. The read halts 3 residues ahead of the CDR3 end, with the missing end drawn from the germline J gene. This sequence joins TRBV3-1 (or the pseudogene TRBV3-2) and TRBJ2-3, with D possibly TRBD2 on 6 matching bases. CDR3 length: 14 residues. Trimming took 5 bases from V and 2 from J, leaving 11 bases between them. CDR1 and CDR2 (germline): LGHDT, YNNKEL (reference sequence). The chain's CDR3 is CASSSPGLTDTQYF. Incomplete CDR3 DNA: TGTGCCAGCAGCTCCCCGGGACTCACAGATACG.

This clone was detected ten times or more. Sequencing ends 3 residues short of the CDR3 end; the germline J gene provides the rest. This chain connects TRBV19 to TRBJ2-7; TRBD2 aligns across 10 bases. V lost 3 bases and J lost 0; bases outside the gene matches: 11. Per germline, CDR1 LNHDA and CDR2 SQIVND (reference sequence). CDR3 size: 18 residues. The DNA read from the CDR3 is TGTGCCAGTAGTATCAAGATACTAGCGGGGCCGAGCTCCTACGAG. Protein product: CASSIKILAGPSSYE. The full CDR3 protein reads CASSIKILAGPSSYEQYF.

This clone was counted many times. The read halts 3 residues ahead of the CDR3 end, with the missing end drawn from the germline J gene. V usage is TRBV28 and J usage is TRBJ1-1, with 7 bases lining up with TRBD1. The ends lost 5 bases at V and 2 bases at J; junction bases unmatched: 11. From germline, CDR1 is MDHEN and CDR2 SYDVKM. CDR3 size: 16 residues. CDR3 region: CASSPEGAGGNTEAFF. The part of the CDR3 DNA that was read is TGTGCCAGCAGTCCCGAGGGGGCAGGGGGTAACACTGAA.

Concerning this clone itself: The CDR3 end falls 3 residues outside the read, so it is completed with the germline J gene. The rearrangement uses TRBV5-1 and TRBJ2-7; 8 nucleotides match TRBD1. In germline, CDR1 is SGHRS, CDR2 YFSETQ. CDR3 size: 14 residues. V dropped 0 bases and J dropped 5; count of bases not matched to a gene: 4. The CDR3 region is CASSLGTGYHEQYF. The sequenced part of the CDR3 DNA is TGCGCCAGCAGCTTGGGGACAGGGTACCACGAG.